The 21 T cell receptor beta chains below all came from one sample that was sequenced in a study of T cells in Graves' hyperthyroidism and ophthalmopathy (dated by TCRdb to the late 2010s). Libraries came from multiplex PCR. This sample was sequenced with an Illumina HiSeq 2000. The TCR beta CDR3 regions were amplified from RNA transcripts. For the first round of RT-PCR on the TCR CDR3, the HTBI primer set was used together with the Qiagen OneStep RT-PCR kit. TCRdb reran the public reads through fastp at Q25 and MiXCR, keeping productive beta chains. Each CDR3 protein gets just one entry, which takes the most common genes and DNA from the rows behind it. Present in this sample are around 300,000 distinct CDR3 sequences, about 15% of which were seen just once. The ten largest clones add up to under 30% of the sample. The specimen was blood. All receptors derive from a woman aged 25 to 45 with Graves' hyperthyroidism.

Here the CDR3 DNA reads TGTGCCGGATCCCGGGACAGGAATTCCTACGAGCAGTACTTC. It translates to CAGSRDRNSYEQYF. The J gene is TRBJ2-7, the V gene TRBV6-1; TRBD1 matches 8 bases. There are 14 residues in the CDR3. Germline V gives CDR1 MNHNS, CDR2 SASEGT. Unmatched junction bases numbered 10, after V lost 11 bases and J lost 1 base.

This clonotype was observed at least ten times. DNA for the CDR3: TGTGCCAGCAGTCCGTTCCTAGCGGCCTTAAAGTCCCATCCATCTGATACGCAGTATTTT. This gives the protein CASSPFLAALKSHPSDTQYF. The chain combines TRBV28 with TRBJ2-3; TRBD2 matches at 7 bases. This CDR3 region has 20 residues. V dropped 5 bases and J dropped 6; count of bases not matched to a gene: 26. CDR1 is MDHEN and CDR2 is SYDVKM in the germline V gene. The variable domain in full, completed from reference TRBV28 and TRBJ2-3, reads DVKVTQSSRYLVKRTGEKVFLECVQDMDHENMFWYRQDPGLGLRLIYFSYDVKMKEKGDIPEGYSVSREKKERFSLILESASTNQTSMYLCASSPFLAALKSHPSDTQYFGPGTRLTVL.

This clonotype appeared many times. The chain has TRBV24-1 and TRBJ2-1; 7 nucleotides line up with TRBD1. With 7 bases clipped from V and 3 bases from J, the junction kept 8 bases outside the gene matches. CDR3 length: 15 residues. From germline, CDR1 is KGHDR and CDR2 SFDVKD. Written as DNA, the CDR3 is TGTGCCACCAGGAGAGGGACAGAACTCTACAATGAGCAGTTCTTC. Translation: CATRRGTELYNEQFF.

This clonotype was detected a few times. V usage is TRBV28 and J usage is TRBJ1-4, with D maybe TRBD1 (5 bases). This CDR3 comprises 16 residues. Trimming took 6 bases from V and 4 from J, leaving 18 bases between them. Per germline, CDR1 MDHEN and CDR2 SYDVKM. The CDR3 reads CASRRAGGGINEKLFF. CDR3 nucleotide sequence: TGTGCCAGCAGAAGGGCTGGGGGGGGGATTAATGAAAAACTGTTTTTT. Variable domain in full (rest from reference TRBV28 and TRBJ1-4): DVKVTQSSRYLVKRTGEKVFLECVQDMDHENMFWYRQDPGLGLRLIYFSYDVKMKEKGDIPEGYSVSREKKERFSLILESASTNQTSMYLCASRRAGGGINEKLFFGSGTQLSVL.

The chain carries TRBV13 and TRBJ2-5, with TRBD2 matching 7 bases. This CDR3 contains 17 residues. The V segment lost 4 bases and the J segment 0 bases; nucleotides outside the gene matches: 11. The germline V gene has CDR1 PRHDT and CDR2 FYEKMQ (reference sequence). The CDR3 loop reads CASSSKLSGWYQETQYF. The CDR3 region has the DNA TGTGCCAGCAGCTCCAAACTTAGCGGGTGGTACCAAGAGACCCAGTACTTC.

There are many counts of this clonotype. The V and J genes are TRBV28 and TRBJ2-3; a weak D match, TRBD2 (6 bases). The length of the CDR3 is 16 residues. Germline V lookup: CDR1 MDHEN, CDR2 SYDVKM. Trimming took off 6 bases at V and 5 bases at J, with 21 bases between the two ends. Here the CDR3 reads CASRPRGAEIGDTQYF. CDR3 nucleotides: TGTGCCAGCAGGCCGCGCGGGGCGGAGATTGGAGATACGCAGTATTTT.

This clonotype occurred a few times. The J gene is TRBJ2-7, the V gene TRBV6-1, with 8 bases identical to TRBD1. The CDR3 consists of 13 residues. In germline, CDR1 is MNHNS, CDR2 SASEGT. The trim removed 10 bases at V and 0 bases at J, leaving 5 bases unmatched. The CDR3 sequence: CAIGQGASYEQYF. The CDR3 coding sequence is TGTGCCATCGGACAGGGCGCCTCCTACGAGCAGTACTTC.

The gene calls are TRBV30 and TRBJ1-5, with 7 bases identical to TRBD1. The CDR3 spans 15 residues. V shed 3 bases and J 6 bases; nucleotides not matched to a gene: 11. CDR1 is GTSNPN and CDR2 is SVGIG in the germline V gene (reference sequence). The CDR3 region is CAWSQSDRVGQPQHF. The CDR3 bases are TGTGCCTGGAGCCAATCCGACAGGGTGGGTCAGCCCCAGCATTTT. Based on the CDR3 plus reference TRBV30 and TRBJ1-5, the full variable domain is SQTIHQWPATLVQPVGSPLSLECTVEGTSNPNLYWYRQAAGRGLQLLFYSVGIGQISSEVPQNLSASRPQDRQFILSSKKLLLSDSGFYLCAWSQSDRVGQPQHFGDGTRLSIL.

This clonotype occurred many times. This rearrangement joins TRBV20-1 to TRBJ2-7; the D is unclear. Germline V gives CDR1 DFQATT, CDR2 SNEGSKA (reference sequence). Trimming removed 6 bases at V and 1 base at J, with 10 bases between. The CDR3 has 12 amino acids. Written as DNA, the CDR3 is TGCAGTGCCAGAAGCCCTTCCTACGAGCAGTACTTC. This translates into CSARSPSYEQYF.

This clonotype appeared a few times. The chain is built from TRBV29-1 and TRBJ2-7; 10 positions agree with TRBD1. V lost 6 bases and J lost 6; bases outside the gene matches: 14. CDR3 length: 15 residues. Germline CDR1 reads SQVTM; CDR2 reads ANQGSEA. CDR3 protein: CSVKLTTGGALEQYF. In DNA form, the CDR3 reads TGCAGCGTCAAACTTACGACAGGGGGCGCTCTCGAGCAGTACTTC.

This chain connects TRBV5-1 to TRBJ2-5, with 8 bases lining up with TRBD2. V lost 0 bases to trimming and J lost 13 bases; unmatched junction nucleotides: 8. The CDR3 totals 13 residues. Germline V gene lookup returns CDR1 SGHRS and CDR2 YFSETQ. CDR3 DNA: TGCGCCAGCAGCTTGGATGCCGCGGGAGGTTGGTACTTC. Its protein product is CASSLDAAGGWYF.

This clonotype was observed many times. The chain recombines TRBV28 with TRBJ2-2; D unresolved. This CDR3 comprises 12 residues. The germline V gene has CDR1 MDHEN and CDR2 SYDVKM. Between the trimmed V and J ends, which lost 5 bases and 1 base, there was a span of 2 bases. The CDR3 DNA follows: TGTGCCAGCAGTCGGAACACCGGGGAGCTGTTTTTT. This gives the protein CASSRNTGELFF.

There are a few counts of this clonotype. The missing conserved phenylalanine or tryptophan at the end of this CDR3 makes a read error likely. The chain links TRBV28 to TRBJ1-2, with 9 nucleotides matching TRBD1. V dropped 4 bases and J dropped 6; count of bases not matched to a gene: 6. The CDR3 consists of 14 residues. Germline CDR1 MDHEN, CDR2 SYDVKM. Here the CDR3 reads CASSSSGQGNGYTI. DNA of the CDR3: TGTGCCAGCAGTTCCTCGGGACAGGGCAATGGCTACACCATC.

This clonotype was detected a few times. The CDR3 protein is CASSLVAGGTEAFF. CDR3 nucleotides: TGCGCCAGCAGCTTGGTGGCTGGAGGTACTGAAGCTTTCTTT. The chain has TRBV5-1 and TRBJ1-1; D is uncertain. V shed 0 bases and J shed 5 bases, with 11 bases lying between them. The CDR3 has 14 amino acids. CDR1 is SGHRS and CDR2 is YFSETQ in the germline V gene.

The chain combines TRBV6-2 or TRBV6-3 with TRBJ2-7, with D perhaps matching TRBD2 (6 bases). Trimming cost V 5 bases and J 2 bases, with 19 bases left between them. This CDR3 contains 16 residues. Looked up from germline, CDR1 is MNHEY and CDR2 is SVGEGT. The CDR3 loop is CASSQQGVSGTYEQYF. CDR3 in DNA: TGTGCCAGCAGTCAGCAAGGGGTTAGCGGCACCTACGAGCAGTACTTC.

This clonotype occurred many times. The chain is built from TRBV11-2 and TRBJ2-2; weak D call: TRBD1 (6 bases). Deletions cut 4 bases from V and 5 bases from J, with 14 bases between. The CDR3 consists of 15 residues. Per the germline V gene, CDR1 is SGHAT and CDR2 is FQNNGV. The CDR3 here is CASSWGRDTTGELFF. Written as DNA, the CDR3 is TGTGCCAGCAGCTGGGGCAGGGACACTACCGGGGAGCTGTTTTTT.

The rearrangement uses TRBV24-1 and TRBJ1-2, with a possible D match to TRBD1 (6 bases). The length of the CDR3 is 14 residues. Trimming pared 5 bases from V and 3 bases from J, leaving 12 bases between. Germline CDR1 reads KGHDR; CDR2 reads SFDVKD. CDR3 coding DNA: TGTGCCACCAGTGGGACTGAGGGGGACTATGGCTACACCTTC. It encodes CATSGTEGDYGYTF.

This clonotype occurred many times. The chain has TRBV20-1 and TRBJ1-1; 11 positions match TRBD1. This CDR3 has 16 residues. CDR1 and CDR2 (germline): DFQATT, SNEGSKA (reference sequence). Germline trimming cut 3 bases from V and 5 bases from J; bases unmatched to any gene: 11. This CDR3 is CSASGGWGTGGTEAFF. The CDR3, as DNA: TGCAGTGCTAGTGGGGGGTGGGGGACAGGGGGTACTGAAGCTTTCTTT.

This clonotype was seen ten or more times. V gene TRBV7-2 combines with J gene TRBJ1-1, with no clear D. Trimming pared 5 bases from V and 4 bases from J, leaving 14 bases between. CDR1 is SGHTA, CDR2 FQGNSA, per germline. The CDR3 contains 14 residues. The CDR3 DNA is TGTGCCAGCAGCCCTGGAGCAATGGTCACTGAAGCTTTCTTT. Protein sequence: CASSPGAMVTEAFF.

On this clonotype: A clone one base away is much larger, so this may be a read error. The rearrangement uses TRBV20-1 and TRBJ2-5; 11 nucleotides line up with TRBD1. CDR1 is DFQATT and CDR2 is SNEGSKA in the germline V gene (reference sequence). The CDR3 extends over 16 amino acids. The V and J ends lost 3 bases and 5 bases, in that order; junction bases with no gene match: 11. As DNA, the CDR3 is TGCAGTGCTAGCGGATACGGGGACAGGGGGGTGGAGACCCAGTACTTC. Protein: CSASGYGDRGVETQYF.

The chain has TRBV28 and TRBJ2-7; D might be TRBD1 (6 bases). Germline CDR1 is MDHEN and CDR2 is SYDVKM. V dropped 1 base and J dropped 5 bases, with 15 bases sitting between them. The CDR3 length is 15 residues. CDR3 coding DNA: TGTGCCAGCAGTTTATCCGGGATAAGGGGGAACGAGCAGTACTTC. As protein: CASSLSGIRGNEQYF. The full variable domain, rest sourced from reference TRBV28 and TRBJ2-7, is DVKVTQSSRYLVKRTGEKVFLECVQDMDHENMFWYRQDPGLGLRLIYFSYDVKMKEKGDIPEGYSVSREKKERFSLILESASTNQTSMYLCASSLSGIRGNEQYFGPGTRLTVT.